These T cell receptor beta chains were read from a single sample in a study of T-cell memory formation after mild COVID-19. Each CDR3 protein gets one entry after TCRdb re-called the 5' RACE reads with MiXCR. Seen here are 500,000 to 600,000 distinct CDR3 sequences, more than 15% observed once, and the top ten hold 12%. Material for sequencing was PBMCs or a T cell subset sorted from them (not recorded which). The receptors derive from an adult woman who had mild COVID-19 (a few samples of this study predate the infection). Cell type and time point are not known. Both conserved end residues are part of each CDR3. The D gene is left open where the match is weak. Not every row has a clone size; where given, it reads once, few, many or a size class.

TRBD1	TRBV24-1	few	TRBJ2-1	CATSRTGGGGEQFF	TGTGCCACCAGCCGGACAGGGGGAGGGGGTGAGCAGTTCTTC
NA	TRBV15	few	TRBJ2-2	CATSRDGSANTGELFF	TGTGCCACCAGCAGAGATGGTTCGGCGAACACCGGGGAGCTGTTTTTT
TRBD2	TRBV11-2	few	TRBJ2-3	CASSFGTSGRTTDTQYF	TGTGCCAGCAGCTTCGGGACTAGCGGGAGAACTACAGATACGCAGTATTTT
NA	TRBV7-2	few	TRBJ2-5	CASSWTDRETQYF	TGTGCCAGCAGCTGGACAGATCGAGAGACCCAGTACTTC
TRBD2	TRBV3-1	NA	TRBJ2-7	CASSQAGTSGSSYEQYF	TGTGCCAGCAGCCAAGCGGGGACTAGCGGGAGTTCCTACGAGCAGTACTTC
TRBD1	TRBV3-1	few	TRBJ2-1	CASSQDLWTGRMNEQFF	TGTGCCAGCAGCCAAGATCTATGGACAGGGAGGATGAATGAGCAGTTCTTC
NA	TRBV6-5	NA	TRBJ2-5	CASSYEVGGLQETQYF	TGTGCCAGCAGTTATGAAGTAGGGGGTCTCCAAGAGACCCAGTACTTC
NA	TRBV4-1	few	TRBJ1-2	CASRMGLEDGYTF	TGCGCCAGCAGAATGGGTTTGGAGGATGGCTACACCTTC
TRBD2	TRBV7-2	once	TRBJ2-5	CASSLGGLAGGHKETQYF	TGTGCCAGCAGCTTAGGGGGACTAGCGGGAGGGCATAAAGAGACCCAGTACTTC
NA	TRBV27	NA	TRBJ1-6	CASSSAMGSSPLHF	TGTGCCAGCAGTTCGGCCATGGGGAGCTCACCCCTCCACTTT
TRBD1	TRBV6-5	NA	TRBJ1-1	CASSSWAGTGGQNTEAFF	TGTGCCAGCAGTTCGTGGGCCGGGACAGGGGGGCAGAACACTGAAGCTTTCTTT
NA	TRBV24-1	NA	TRBJ2-7	CATSVSGESSYEQYF	TGTGCCACCAGTGTCTCAGGGGAGAGCTCCTACGAGCAGTACTTC
TRBD2	TRBV6-1	few	TRBJ2-1	CASTSAGAVNEQFF	TGTGCCAGCACGAGCGCGGGAGCCGTCAATGAGCAGTTCTTC
NA	TRBV18	NA	TRBJ2-7	CASSRSLYEQYF	TGTGCCAGCTCACGCAGCCTGTACGAGCAGTACTTC
TRBD1	TRBV6-6	few	TRBJ1-1	CASSTGQGGLTEAFF	TGTGCCAGCAGCACTGGACAGGGGGGCCTCACTGAAGCTTTCTTT
NA	TRBV24-1	few	TRBJ1-5	CATSERSNQPQHF	TGTGCCACCAGTGAGCGTAGCAATCAGCCCCAGCATTTT
TRBD2	TRBV2	NA	TRBJ2-1	CASSLLRGLGSGSYNEQFF	TGTGCCAGCAGTCTCTTGCGGGGACTAGGATCCGGCTCCTACAATGAGCAGTTCTTC
NA	TRBV6-6	NA	TRBJ2-3	CASSYSGLTTDTQYF	TGTGCCAGCAGTTACTCTGGACTGACCACAGATACGCAGTATTTT
NA	TRBV24-1	few	TRBJ2-5	CATSDSRKVVDQQRSVQETQYF	TGTGCCACCAGTGACTCCCGGAAGGTTGTTGACCAGCAGCGGAGCGTTCAAGAGACCCAGTACTTC
NA	TRBV7-9	few	TRBJ2-3	CASSLGPGADTQYF	TGTGCCAGCAGCTTAGGGCCCGGCGCAGATACGCAGTATTTT
TRBD2	TRBV5-6	few	TRBJ2-7	CASSILAGESYEQYF	TGTGCCAGCAGCATCCTAGCGGGGGAATCCTACGAGCAGTACTTC
NA	TRBV6-5	few	TRBJ2-3	CASSYDGSDTQYF	TGTGCCAGCAGTTACGACGGTTCAGATACGCAGTATTTT
NA	TRBV14	few	TRBJ2-6	CASSGVGANVLTF	TGTGCCAGCAGCGGTGTCGGGGCCAACGTCCTGACTTTC
NA	TRBV4-2	few	TRBJ1-6	CASSPEQGRNLSPLHF	TGTGCCAGCAGCCCGGAACAGGGCCGGAATTTGTCACCCCTCCACTTT
NA	TRBV29-1	NA	TRBJ2-3	CSVDRVSADTQYF	TGCAGCGTTGATCGGGTTTCCGCAGATACGCAGTATTTT
TRBD1	TRBV29-1	NA	TRBJ1-1	CSVVQLIIRRDRASNTEAFF	TGCAGCGTTGTACAGTTGATTATACGCCGGGACAGGGCTTCGAACACTGAAGCTTTCTTT
TRBD1	TRBV4-1	few	TRBJ2-7	CASSHPLRDRSDEQYF	TGCGCCAGCAGCCATCCCCTTAGGGACAGAAGCGACGAGCAGTACTTC
TRBD1	TRBV6-1	NA	TRBJ1-5	CASGVQGILGQPQHF	TGTGCCAGCGGGGTACAGGGGATTTTGGGTCAGCCCCAGCATTTT
NA	TRBV7-2	once	TRBJ1-2	CASSLGPIYGYTF	TGTGCCAGCAGCTTAGGGCCGATCTATGGCTACACCTTC
NA	TRBV7-9	NA	TRBJ1-1	CASSLGGHNEAFF	TGTGCCAGCAGCTTAGGGGGACACAATGAAGCTTTCTTT
NA	TRBV12-3/TRBV12-4	few	TRBJ2-7	CASSPSKGGYEQYF	TGTGCCAGCAGTCCATCCAAGGGAGGCTACGAGCAGTACTTC
NA	TRBV7-3	few	TRBJ2-1	CASSLMVSEDEQFF	TGTGCCAGCAGCTTAATGGTCTCGGAGGATGAGCAGTTCTTC
NA	TRBV7-9	few	TRBJ2-2	CASRYSGLSTGELFF	TGTGCCAGCAGATATAGTGGACTTTCAACCGGGGAGCTGTTTTTT
NA	TRBV24-1	NA	TRBJ2-2	CATCEGTPNTGELFF	TGTGCCACCTGTGAAGGGACACCTAACACCGGGGAGCTGTTTTTT
TRBD1	TRBV12-3/TRBV12-4	few	TRBJ2-7	CASSDRGSEQYF	TGTGCCAGCAGTGACAGGGGCTCCGAGCAGTACTTC
TRBD1	TRBV10-3	NA	TRBJ2-5	CAISGGQGDETQYF	TGTGCCATCAGTGGCGGACAGGGGGATGAGACCCAGTACTTC
TRBD2	TRBV7-2	few	TRBJ2-5	CASSSIAGKGTQYF	TGTGCCAGCAGCTCGATAGCGGGTAAAGGGACCCAGTACTTC
TRBD1	TRBV7-3	NA	TRBJ2-1	CASSSRDRGNYNEQFF	TGTGCCAGCAGCTCCCGAGACAGGGGGAACTACAATGAGCAGTTCTTC
NA	TRBV20-1	NA	TRBJ1-6	CSATPQGRNSPLHF	TGCAGTGCTACCCCGCAGGGGCGGAATTCACCCCTCCACTTT
NA	TRBV7-6	NA	TRBJ2-1	CASSSIEGTSHEQFF	TGTGCCAGCAGCTCGATCGAAGGGACTTCTCATGAGCAGTTCTTC
NA	TRBV19	few	TRBJ1-5	CASTGGHRGNQPQHF	TGTGCCAGTACGGGAGGGCATCGAGGCAATCAGCCCCAGCATTTT
NA	TRBV5-1	many	TRBJ2-1	CASSLDFIDEQFF	TGCGCCAGCAGCTTGGACTTCATCGATGAGCAGTTCTTC